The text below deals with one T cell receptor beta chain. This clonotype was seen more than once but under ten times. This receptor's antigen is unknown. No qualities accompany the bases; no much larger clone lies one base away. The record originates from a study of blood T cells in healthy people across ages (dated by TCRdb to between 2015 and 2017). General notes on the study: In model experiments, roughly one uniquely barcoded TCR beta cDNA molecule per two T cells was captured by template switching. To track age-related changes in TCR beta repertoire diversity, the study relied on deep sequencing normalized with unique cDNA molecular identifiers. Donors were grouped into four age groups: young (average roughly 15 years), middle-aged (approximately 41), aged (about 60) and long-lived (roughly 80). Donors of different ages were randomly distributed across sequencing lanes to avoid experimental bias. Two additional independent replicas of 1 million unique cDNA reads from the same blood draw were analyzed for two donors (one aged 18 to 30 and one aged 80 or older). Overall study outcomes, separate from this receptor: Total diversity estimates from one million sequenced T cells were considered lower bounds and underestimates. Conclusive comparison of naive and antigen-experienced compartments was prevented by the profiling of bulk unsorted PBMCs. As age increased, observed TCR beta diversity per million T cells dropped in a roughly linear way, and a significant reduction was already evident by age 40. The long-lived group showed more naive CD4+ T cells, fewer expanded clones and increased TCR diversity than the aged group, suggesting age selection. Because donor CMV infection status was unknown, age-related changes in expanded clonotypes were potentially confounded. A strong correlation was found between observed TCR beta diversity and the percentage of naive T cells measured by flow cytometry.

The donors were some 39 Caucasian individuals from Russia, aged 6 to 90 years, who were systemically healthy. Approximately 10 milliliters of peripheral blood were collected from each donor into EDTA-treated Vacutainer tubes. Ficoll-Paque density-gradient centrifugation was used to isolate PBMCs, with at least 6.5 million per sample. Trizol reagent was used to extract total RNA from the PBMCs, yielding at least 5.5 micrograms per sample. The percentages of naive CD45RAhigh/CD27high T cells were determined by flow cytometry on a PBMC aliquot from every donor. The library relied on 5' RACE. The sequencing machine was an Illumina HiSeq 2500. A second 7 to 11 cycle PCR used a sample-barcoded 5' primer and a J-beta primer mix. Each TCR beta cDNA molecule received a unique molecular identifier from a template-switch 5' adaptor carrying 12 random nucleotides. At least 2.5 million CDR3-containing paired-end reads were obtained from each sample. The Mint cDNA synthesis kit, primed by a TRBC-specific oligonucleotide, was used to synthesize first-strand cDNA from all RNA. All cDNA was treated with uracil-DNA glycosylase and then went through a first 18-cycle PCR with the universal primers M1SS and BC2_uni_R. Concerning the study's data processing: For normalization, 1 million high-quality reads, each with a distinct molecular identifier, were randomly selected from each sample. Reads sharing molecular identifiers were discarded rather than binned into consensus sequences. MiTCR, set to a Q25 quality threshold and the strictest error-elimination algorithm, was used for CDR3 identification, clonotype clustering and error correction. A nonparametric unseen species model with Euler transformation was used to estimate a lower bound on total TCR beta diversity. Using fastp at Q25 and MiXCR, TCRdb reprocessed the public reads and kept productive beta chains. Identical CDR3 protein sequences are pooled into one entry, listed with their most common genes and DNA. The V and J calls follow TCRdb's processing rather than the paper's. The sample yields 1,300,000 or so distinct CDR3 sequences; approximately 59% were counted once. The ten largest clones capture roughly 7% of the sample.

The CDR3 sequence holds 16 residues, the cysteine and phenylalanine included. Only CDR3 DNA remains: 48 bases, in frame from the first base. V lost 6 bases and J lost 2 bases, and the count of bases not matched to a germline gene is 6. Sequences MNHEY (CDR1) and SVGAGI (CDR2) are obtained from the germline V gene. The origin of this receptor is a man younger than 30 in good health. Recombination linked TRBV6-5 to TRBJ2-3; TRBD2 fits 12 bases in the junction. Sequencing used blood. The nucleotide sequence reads TGTGCCAGCAGGGAGGGGACTAGCGGGTTCACAGATACGCAGTATTTT. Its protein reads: CASREGTSGFTDTQYF.